This entry lists 23 T cell receptor beta chains sequenced from one sample in a study of identical twins. TCRdb independently ran MiXCR on the 5' RACE reads; one entry per CDR3 protein. Of some 760,000 distinct CDR3 sequences listed, around a sixth are singletons. This sample also belongs to another study, concerning T cells expressing NK-cell markers.

Material for sequencing was PBMCs. The receptors here all came from a woman younger than 35 in good health.

This clonotype was detected ten times or more. This chain joins TRBV18 and TRBJ1-4; no reliable D call. Germline V CDR1 and CDR2: KGHSH, LQKENI. V was trimmed by 2 bases and J by 1 base, leaving 14 bases between them. The CDR3 consists of 17 residues. CDR3 sequence reads: CASSPAGGRVTNEKLFF. CDR3 coding DNA: TGTGCCAGCTCACCAGCGGGAGGACGTGTAACTAATGAAAAACTGTTTTTT.

The chain links TRBV3-1 to TRBJ2-1; TRBD2 matches at 14 bases. This CDR3 is built from 19 residues. Germline CDR1 reads LGHDT; CDR2 reads YNNKEL (reference sequence). V was pared by 0 bases and J by 6 bases, with 10 bases of the junction left unmatched. The CDR3 spells CASSQDRGTSGRRGNEQFF. CDR3 sequence (DNA): TGTGCCAGCAGCCAAGATCGGGGGACTAGCGGGAGAAGAGGCAATGAGCAGTTCTTC.

This clonotype has just one count. The J gene is TRBJ2-5, the V gene TRBV5-1; D gene unclear. This CDR3 has 12 amino acids. The V end lost 5 bases, the J end lost 3 bases, and 8 bases lay between the germline ends. From germline, CDR1 is SGHRS and CDR2 YFSETQ. CDR3 in DNA: TGCGCCAGCAGGGCTAGTGAAGAGACCCAGTACTTC. Amino acid sequence: CASRASEETQYF.

The table lists this clonotype with many counts. The chain employs TRBV12-3 or TRBV12-4 and TRBJ1-4, with D unclear. The CDR3 sequence is 13 residues long. Between the trimmed V and J ends, which lost 8 bases and 7 bases, there was a span of 14 bases. The CDR3, as DNA: TGTGCCAGCTCACGGCAAGGCCCTGAAAAACTGTTTTTT. Its protein product is CASSRQGPEKLFF.

This clonotype was detected only a few times. The chain is built from TRBV20-1 and TRBJ2-5; D might be TRBD1 (6 bases). Trimming left V 1 base short and J 4 bases short, with 13 bases between. This CDR3 has 14 amino acids. CDR1 is DFQATT, CDR2 SNEGSKA, per germline (reference sequence). DNA of the CDR3: TGCAGTGCTAGAGCGATAACAGGGCCAGAGACCCAGTACTTC. Amino acid sequence: CSARAITGPETQYF.

In its sample, this clonotype was seen a few times. The J gene is TRBJ2-1, the V gene TRBV11-1; 11 bases are a match to TRBD2. The length of the CDR3 is 18 residues. Per germline, CDR1 SGHAT and CDR2 FQDESV (reference sequence). The V and J ends lost 5 bases and 1 base, in that order; junction bases with no gene match: 10. For the CDR3, the DNA is TGTGCCAGCAGCCCGAACCCACTAGCGGGGGCGTCCTACAATGAGCAGTTCTTC. This codes for CASSPNPLAGASYNEQFF.

This clonotype turned up a few times. The gene calls are TRBV4-3 and TRBJ2-7; TRBD2 is a possible D gene (6 bases). This CDR3 spans 13 amino acids. V was trimmed by 2 bases and J by 5 bases, leaving 10 bases between them. CDR1 is LGHNA and CDR2 is YSLEER in the germline V gene. The CDR3 region is CASSQYGTHEQYF. CDR3 nucleotides: TGCGCCAGCAGCCAATACGGGACTCACGAGCAGTACTTC.

V and J are TRBV12-3 or TRBV12-4 and TRBJ2-3; the D gene is possibly TRBD2 (6 bases). The CDR3 is 14 amino acids. Trimming shortened V by 5 bases and J by 1 base, and 10 bases separated the two germline ends. The CDR3 spells CASSQRVRTDTQYF. The DNA for the CDR3 is TGTGCCAGCAGTCAGCGGGTTCGCACAGATACGCAGTATTTT.

The V gene is TRBV20-1, the J gene TRBJ2-1; the D gene is possibly TRBD2 (5 bases). The CDR3 has 12 amino acids. Per germline, CDR1 DFQATT and CDR2 SNEGSKA (reference sequence). The germline V and J ends were trimmed by 5 bases and 6 bases, with 11 bases remaining between them. Here the CDR3 reads CSAPVTSNEQFF. The CDR3 bases are TGCAGTGCTCCCGTAACTAGCAATGAGCAGTTCTTC.

The CDR3 sequence: CASSLTGGPSYNEQFF. The DNA for the CDR3 is TGTGCCAGCAGCTTAACGGGAGGGCCCTCCTACAATGAGCAGTTCTTC. This chain joins TRBV7-9 and TRBJ2-1; 8 positions match TRBD2. The V gene end was trimmed by 2 bases and the J gene end by 0 bases; junction bases not matched to a gene: 3. Per the germline V gene, CDR1 is SEHNR and CDR2 is FQNEAQ (reference sequence). This CDR3 comprises 16 residues.

This clonotype appeared a few times. The gene calls are TRBV6-1 and TRBJ2-5; perhaps TRBD1 as D (5 bases). V lost 6 bases and J lost 6, with 14 bases in between. The CDR3 is made up of 13 amino acids. Germline CDR1 reads MNHNS; CDR2 reads SASEGT. This chain's CDR3 is CASSPGRAQTQYF. CDR3 DNA sequence: TGTGCCAGCAGCCCTGGCAGGGCCCAGACCCAGTACTTC.

The chain is built from TRBV5-1 and TRBJ2-7; tentatively, D is TRBD2 (7 bases). Trimming stripped 2 bases from V and 2 bases from J, with 14 bases between. CDR3 length: 15 residues. Germline CDR1 reads SGHRS; CDR2 reads YFSETQ. CDR3 coding DNA: TGCGCCAGCAGCTTATACGGGGGGCCGACCTACGAGCAGTACTTC. This sequence encodes CASSLYGGPTYEQYF. The complete variable domain, with remaining parts taken from reference TRBV5-1 and TRBJ2-7, reads KAGVTQTPRYLIKTRGQQVTLSCSPISGHRSVSWYQQTPGQGLQFLFEYFSETQRNKGNFPGRFSGRQFSNSRSEMNVSTLELGDSALYLCASSLYGGPTYEQYFGPGTRLTVT.

This clonotype was seen more than once but under ten times. The chain employs TRBV27 and TRBJ2-7; D may be TRBD1 (6 bases). Germline loops: CDR1 MNHEY, CDR2 SMNVEV (reference sequence). V lost 5 bases to trimming and J lost 5 bases, with 19 bases between them. The CDR3 length is 15 residues. CDR3 bases: TGTGCCAGCAGTGAGAGGCTTGGGACACCCCACGAGCAGTACTTC. It translates to CASSERLGTPHEQYF.

This clonotype was seen only a few times. This chain links TRBV5-1 with TRBJ2-3; D uncertain. The CDR3 extends over 16 amino acids. CDR1 and CDR2 from the germline V gene are SGHRS and YFSETQ. The germline V and J ends were trimmed by 4 bases and 0 bases, with 15 bases remaining between them. This CDR3 reads CASSVPSTSSTDTQYF. CDR3 bases: TGCGCCAGCAGCGTCCCATCCACCTCTAGCACAGATACGCAGTATTTT.

This chain connects TRBV19 to TRBJ2-3; no firm D call. The CDR3 is 14 residues long. V was shortened by 1 base and J by 4 bases, with 9 bases between the two germline ends. CDR1 and CDR2 from the germline V gene are LNHDA and SQIVND (reference sequence). Here the CDR3 DNA reads TGTGCCAGTAGTATAGTAGGACGACCAGATACGCAGTATTTT. It encodes CASSIVGRPDTQYF.

In this sample, this clonotype turned up many times. The chain has TRBV20-1 and TRBJ2-3, with TRBD2 matching 8 bases. V lost 3 bases to trimming and J lost 3 bases; unmatched junction nucleotides: 5. Per the germline V gene, CDR1 is DFQATT and CDR2 is SNEGSKA (reference sequence). This CDR3 is 14 amino acids long. The CDR3 sequence: CSASYAGGTDTQYF. The CDR3 bases are TGCAGTGCTAGTTACGCGGGAGGTACAGATACGCAGTATTTT.

This clonotype was observed many times. The chain uses TRBV20-1 and TRBJ2-5, with D possibly matching TRBD1 (7 bases). The CDR3 has 12 amino acids. Germline V gene sequence: CDR1 DFQATT, CDR2 SNEGSKA (reference sequence). The V end was cut by 7 bases, the J end by 5 bases, with 14 bases between. The DNA for the CDR3 is TGCAGTGTTGAGGGGGCGGGGGAGACCCAGTACTTC. It codes for CSVEGAGETQYF.

CDR3 nucleotide sequence: TGTGCCAGCAGTGGGATCAGACCAAACACCGGGGAGCTGTTTTTT. Its translation: CASSGIRPNTGELFF. The V and J genes are TRBV6-2 or TRBV6-3 and TRBJ2-2; D is unclear. Germline values: CDR1 MNHEY, CDR2 SVGEGT. CDR3 length: 15 residues. V lost 5 bases and J lost 2, with 12 bases in between.

This clonotype was observed a few times. The rearrangement joins TRBV20-1 to TRBJ2-7, with 9 nucleotides matching TRBD2. Germline V gene sequence: CDR1 DFQATT, CDR2 SNEGSKA (reference sequence). Trimming at V came to 0 bases and at J to 0 bases, leaving 0 bases not matched to a gene. CDR3 length equals 14 residues. In DNA form, the CDR3 reads TGCAGTGCTAGAGAAGCGGGAGGCTCCTACGAGCAGTACTTC. Translating it yields CSAREAGGSYEQYF.

The gene calls are TRBV20-1 and TRBJ1-5; D ambiguous. The CDR3 extends over 13 amino acids. Germline V lookup: CDR1 DFQATT, CDR2 SNEGSKA (reference sequence). V was trimmed by 6 bases and J by 4 bases, leaving 13 bases between them. The CDR3 loop is CSASWDQNQPQHF. DNA for the CDR3: TGCAGTGCCTCCTGGGATCAAAATCAGCCCCAGCATTTT.

The chain uses TRBV5-6 and TRBJ2-1, with D hard to call. Trimming took 6 bases from V and 0 from J, leaving 10 bases between them. Per the germline V gene, CDR1 is SGHDT and CDR2 is YYEEEE. This CDR3 is built from 14 residues. This CDR3 reads CASTPGPSYNEQFF. The CDR3 coding sequence is TGTGCCAGCACCCCGGGCCCCTCCTACAATGAGCAGTTCTTC.

This clonotype showed up just a few times. The CDR3 loop is CASSRDTSGGARDTQYF. The CDR3 DNA follows: TGCGCCAGCAGCCGTGATACTAGCGGGGGGGCGAGAGATACGCAGTATTTT. This chain uses TRBV5-1 with TRBJ2-3, with 13 bases matching TRBD2. V was clipped by 4 bases and J by 5 bases; unmatched bases: 10. This CDR3 has 17 amino acids. The V gene's germline CDR1 is SGHRS and CDR2 YFSETQ. The full variable domain, with the rest looked up from reference TRBV5-1 and TRBJ2-3, is KAGVTQTPRYLIKTRGQQVTLSCSPISGHRSVSWYQQTPGQGLQFLFEYFSETQRNKGNFPGRFSGRQFSNSRSEMNVSTLELGDSALYLCASSRDTSGGARDTQYFGPGTRLTVL.

This clonotype was seen more than once but under ten times. J is TRBJ2-1 and V is TRBV4-2; a weak D match, TRBD2 (6 bases). CDR3 size: 19 residues. CDR1 is LGHNA and CDR2 is YNFKEQ in the germline V gene. Trimming left V 3 bases short and J 0 bases short, with 21 bases between. In DNA form, the CDR3 reads TGTGCCAGCAGCCACGCACATTATTCTAGCGCTAGCTCCTACAATGAGCAGTTCTTC. It is translated as CASSHAHYSSASSYNEQFF.